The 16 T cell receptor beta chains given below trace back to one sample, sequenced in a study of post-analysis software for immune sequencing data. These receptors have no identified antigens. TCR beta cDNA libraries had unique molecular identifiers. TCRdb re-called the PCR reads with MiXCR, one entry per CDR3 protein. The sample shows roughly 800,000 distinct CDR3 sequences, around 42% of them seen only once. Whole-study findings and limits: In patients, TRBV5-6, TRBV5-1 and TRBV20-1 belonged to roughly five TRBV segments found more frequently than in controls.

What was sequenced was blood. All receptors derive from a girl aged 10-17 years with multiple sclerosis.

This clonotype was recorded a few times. The CDR3 sequence: CASSPVGGGRPNEQFF. DNA of the CDR3: TGCGCCAGCAGCCCGGTTGGGGGCGGGAGGCCGAATGAGCAGTTCTTC. This rearrangement joins TRBV5-1 to TRBJ2-1; 8 bases match TRBD2. The CDR3 totals 16 residues. Trimming cost V 4 bases and J 7 bases; bases outside gene matches: 13. Germline-derived CDR1 and CDR2 are SGHRS and YFSETQ.

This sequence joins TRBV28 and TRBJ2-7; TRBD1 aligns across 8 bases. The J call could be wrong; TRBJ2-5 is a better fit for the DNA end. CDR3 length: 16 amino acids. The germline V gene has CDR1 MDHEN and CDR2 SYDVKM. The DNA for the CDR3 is TGTGCCAGCAGTTTAGTCGACAGGGGAAGAGGAGAGACCCAGTACTTC. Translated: CASSLVDRGRGETQYF.

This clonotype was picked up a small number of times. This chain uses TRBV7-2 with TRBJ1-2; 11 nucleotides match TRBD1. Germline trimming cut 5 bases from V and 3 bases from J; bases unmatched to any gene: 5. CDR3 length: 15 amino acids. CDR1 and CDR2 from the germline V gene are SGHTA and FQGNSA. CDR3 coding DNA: TGTGCCAGCAGCGAAGGGACAGGGGGACACTATGGCTACACCTTC. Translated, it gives CASSEGTGGHYGYTF.

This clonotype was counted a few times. The CDR3 sequence is CATSDFNSGSYEQYF. The CDR3 DNA reads as TGTGCCACCAGTGATTTCAATAGCGGCTCCTACGAGCAGTACTTC. The V call is TRBV24-1, the J call TRBJ2-7; tentative D call: TRBD2 (6 bases). Germline V gene data show CDR1 as KGHDR and CDR2 as SFDVKD. V lost 1 base, J lost 0 bases, and 9 bases lay in between. The CDR3 sequence is 15 residues long.

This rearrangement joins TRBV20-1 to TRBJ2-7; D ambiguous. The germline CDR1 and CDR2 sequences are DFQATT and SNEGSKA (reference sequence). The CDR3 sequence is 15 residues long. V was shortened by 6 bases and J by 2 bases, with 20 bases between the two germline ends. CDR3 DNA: TGCAGTGCGAGTCGCCCTGGACCGACCCCCTACGAGCAGTACTTC. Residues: CSASRPGPTPYEQYF.

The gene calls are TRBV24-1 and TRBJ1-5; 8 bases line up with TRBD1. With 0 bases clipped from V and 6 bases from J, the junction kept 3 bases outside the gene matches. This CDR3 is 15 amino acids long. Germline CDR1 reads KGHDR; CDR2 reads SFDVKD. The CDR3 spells CATSDLGQGSQPQHF. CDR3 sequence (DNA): TGTGCCACCAGTGATTTGGGACAGGGAAGTCAGCCCCAGCATTTT.

The CDR3 sequence: CASSSSGTPEDEQYF. The CDR3 DNA reads as TGTGCCAGCAGCTCCTCCGGGACACCAGAGGACGAGCAGTACTTC. The gene calls are TRBV28 and TRBJ2-5, with D tentatively TRBD1 (6 bases). The better agreement between TRBJ2-7 and the DNA end casts doubt on the J call. From germline, CDR1 is MDHEN and CDR2 SYDVKM. The CDR3 sequence is 15 residues long.

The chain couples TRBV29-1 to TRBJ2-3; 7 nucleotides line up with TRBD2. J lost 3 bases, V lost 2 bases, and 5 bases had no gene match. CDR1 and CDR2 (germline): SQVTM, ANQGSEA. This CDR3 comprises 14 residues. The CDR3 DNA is TGCAGCGTTGAAATGAGGCGGGAGACAGATACGCAGTATTTT. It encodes CSVEMRRETDTQYF.

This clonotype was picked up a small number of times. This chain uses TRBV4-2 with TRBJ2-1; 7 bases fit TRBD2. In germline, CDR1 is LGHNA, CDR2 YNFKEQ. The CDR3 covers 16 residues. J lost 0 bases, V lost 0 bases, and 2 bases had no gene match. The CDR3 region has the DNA TGTGCCAGCAGCCAAGAAAGCGGGAACTCCTACAATGAGCAGTTCTTC. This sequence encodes CASSQESGNSYNEQFF.

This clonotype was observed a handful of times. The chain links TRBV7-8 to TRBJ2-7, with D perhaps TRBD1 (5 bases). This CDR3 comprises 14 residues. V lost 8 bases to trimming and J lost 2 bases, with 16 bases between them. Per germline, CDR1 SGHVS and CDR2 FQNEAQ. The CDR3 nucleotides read TGTGCCAGCGCAAGGGCAGGGAATGCCTACGAGCAGTACTTC. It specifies CASARAGNAYEQYF.

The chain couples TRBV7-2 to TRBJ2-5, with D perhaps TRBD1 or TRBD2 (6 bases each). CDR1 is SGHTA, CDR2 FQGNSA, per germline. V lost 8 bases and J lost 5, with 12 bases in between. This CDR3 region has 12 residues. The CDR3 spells CASAQGRETQYF. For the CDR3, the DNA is TGTGCCAGCGCCCAGGGGAGGGAGACCCAGTACTTC.

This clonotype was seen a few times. This CDR3 reads CASNGGTDTQYF. CDR3 bases: TGTGCCAGCAACGGTGGGACAGATACGCAGTATTTT. The rearrangement uses TRBV12-3 or TRBV12-4 and TRBJ2-3; no firm D call. This CDR3 comprises 12 residues. V lost 7 bases and J lost 3, with 8 bases in between.

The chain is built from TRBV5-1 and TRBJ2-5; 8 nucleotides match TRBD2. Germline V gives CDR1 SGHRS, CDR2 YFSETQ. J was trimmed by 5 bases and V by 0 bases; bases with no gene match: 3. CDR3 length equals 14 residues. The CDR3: CASSLELAGETQYF. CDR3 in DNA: TGCGCCAGCAGCTTGGAATTAGCGGGGGAGACCCAGTACTTC.

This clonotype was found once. The CDR3 is CSATDRVALYEQYF. CDR3 DNA: TGCAGTGCTACGGACAGGGTTGCCCTTTACGAGCAGTACTTC. The V call is TRBV20-1, the J call TRBJ2-4; 8 bases agree with TRBD1. With the DNA end fitting TRBJ2-7 better, the J assignment may be wrong. Looked up from germline, CDR1 is DFQATT and CDR2 is SNEGSKA (reference sequence). The CDR3 extends over 14 amino acids.

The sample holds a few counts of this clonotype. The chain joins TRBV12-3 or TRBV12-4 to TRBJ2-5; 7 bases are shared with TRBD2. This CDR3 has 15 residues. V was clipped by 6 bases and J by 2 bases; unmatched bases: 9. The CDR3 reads CASSPLTSDQETQYF. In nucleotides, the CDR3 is TGTGCCAGCAGCCCCTTAACTAGCGATCAAGAGACCCAGTACTTC.

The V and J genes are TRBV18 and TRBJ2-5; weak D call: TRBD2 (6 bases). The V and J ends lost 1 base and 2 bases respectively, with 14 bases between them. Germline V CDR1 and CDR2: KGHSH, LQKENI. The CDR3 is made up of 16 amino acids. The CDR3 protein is CASSPLGSGVQETQYF. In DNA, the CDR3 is TGTGCCAGCTCACCACTCGGTAGCGGAGTACAAGAGACCCAGTACTTC.